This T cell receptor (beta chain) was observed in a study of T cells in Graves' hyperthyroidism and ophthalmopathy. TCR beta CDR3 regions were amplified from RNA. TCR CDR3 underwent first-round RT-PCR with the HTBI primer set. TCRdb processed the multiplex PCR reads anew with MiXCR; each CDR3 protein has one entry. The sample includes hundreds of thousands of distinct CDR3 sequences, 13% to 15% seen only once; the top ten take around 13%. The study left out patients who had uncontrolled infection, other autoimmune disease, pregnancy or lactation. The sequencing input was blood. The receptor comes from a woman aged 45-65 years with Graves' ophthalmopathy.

The CDR3: CASSLQHNQPQHF. CDR3 nucleotides: TGTGCCAGCAGTTTACAGCACAATCAGCCCCAGCATTTT. The chain carries TRBV12-3 or TRBV12-4 and TRBJ1-5; D unclear. The V gene lost 2 bases and the J gene lost 3 bases, with 5 bases spanning the gap. The CDR3 is 13 amino acids.